This TCR beta chain was documented in a study of Ad26.COV2.S vaccination and SARS-CoV-2 variants. Treatment defined: around 19 received Ad26.COV2.S at low or high dose, single or two shots; a few received placebo; per-sample allocation not given. Following the first vaccine or placebo injection, samples were taken on day 63. The administered vaccine (an Ad26 vector) expressed Wuhan-strain SARS-CoV-2 spike. For this clone: Its antigen remains unknown.

This table comes from immunoSEQ multiplex PCR, and its TCRdb copy is limited to in-frame clones, with some not included. The data show 440,000 or so clones, over 80% seen once. Study-level results: Compared with placebo recipients, vaccine recipients had higher spike-specific TCR breadth.

This TCR derives from a person between 18 and 65 years old who received the Ad26.COV2.S COVID-19 vaccine or a placebo. The sequencing here drew on peripheral blood, taken in a trial of Ad26.COV2.S vaccine versus placebo.

The CDR3: CASSQRGQIYEQYF. The CDR3 DNA sequence: TGTGCCAGCAGCCAAAGAGGACAGATCTACGAGCAGTACTTC. The chain has TRBV3-1 (or the pseudogene TRBV3-2) and TRBJ2-7; a weak D match, TRBD1 (6 bases). The CDR3 is 14 residues long. V was clipped by 2 bases and J by 3 bases, with 11 bases between them. Germline-derived CDR1 and CDR2 are LGHDT and YNNKEL (reference sequence).